The entry that follows covers one TCR beta chain sequence. The data originate from a study of cytomegalovirus exposure and HLA in healthy donors. PCR amplification relied on 60 Vbeta primers (plus 13 Jbeta primers). Only in-frame clones appear in the TCRdb table, and some are missing; sequencing was by immunoSEQ multiplex PCR. The sample holds 150,000 to 200,000 clones, around two thirds seen once. Sample: PBMCs. The clonotype originates from a man in his forties in good health and CMV-seronegative.

The CDR3 region is CASSVGLAVGQETQYF. As DNA, the CDR3 is TGTGCCAGCAGCGTAGGACTAGCGGTGGGGCAAGAGACCCAGTACTTC. The gene calls are TRBV9 and TRBJ2-5; 9 nucleotides match TRBD2. V was pared by 0 bases and J by 2 bases, with 5 bases of the junction left unmatched. Per the germline V gene, CDR1 is SGDLS and CDR2 is YYNGEE. This CDR3 spans 16 amino acids.